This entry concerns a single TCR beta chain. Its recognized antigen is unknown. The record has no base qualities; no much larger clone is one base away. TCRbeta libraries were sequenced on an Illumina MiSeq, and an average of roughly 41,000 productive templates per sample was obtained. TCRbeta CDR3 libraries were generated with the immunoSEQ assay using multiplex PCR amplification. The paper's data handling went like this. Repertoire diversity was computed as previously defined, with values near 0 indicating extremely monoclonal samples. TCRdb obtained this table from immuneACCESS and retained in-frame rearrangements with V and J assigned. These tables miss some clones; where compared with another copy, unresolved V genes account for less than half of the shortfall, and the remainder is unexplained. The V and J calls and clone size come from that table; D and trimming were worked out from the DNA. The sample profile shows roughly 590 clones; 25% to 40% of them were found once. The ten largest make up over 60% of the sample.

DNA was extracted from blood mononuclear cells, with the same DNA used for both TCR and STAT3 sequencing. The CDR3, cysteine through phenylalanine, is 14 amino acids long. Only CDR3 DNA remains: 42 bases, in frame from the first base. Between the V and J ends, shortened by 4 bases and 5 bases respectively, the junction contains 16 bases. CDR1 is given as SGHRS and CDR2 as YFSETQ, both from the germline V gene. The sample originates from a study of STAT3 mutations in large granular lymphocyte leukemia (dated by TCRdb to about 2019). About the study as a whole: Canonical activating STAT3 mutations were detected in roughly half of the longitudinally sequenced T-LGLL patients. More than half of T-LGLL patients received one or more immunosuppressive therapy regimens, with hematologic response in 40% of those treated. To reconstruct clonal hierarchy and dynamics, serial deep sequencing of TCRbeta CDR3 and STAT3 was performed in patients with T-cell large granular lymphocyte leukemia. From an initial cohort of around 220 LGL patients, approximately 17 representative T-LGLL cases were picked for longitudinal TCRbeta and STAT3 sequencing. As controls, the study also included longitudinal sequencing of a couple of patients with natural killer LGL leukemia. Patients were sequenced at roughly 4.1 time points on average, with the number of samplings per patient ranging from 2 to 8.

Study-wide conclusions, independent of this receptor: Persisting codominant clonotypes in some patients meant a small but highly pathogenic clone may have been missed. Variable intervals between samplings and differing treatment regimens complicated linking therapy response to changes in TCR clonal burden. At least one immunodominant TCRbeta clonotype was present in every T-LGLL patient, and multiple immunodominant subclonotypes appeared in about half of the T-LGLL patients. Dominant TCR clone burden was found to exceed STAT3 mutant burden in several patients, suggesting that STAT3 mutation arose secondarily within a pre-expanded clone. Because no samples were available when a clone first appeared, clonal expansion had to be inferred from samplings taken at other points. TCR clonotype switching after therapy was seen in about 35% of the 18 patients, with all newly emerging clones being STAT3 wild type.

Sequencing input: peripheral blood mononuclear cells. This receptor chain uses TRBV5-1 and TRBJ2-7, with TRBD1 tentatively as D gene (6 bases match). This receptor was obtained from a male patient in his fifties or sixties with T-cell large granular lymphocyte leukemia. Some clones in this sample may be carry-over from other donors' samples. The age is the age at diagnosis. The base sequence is TGCGCCAGCAGCCCGGGGCAGGGGACGAACGAGCAGTACTTC. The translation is CASSPGQGTNEQYF. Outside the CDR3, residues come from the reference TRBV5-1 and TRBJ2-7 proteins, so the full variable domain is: KAGVTQTPRYLIKTRGQQVTLSCSPISGHRSVSWYQQTPGQGLQFLFEYFSETQRNKGNFPGRFSGRQFSNSRSEMNVSTLELGDSALYLCASSPGQGTNEQYFGPGTRLTVT.